The 4 T cell receptor beta chains reported below all come from one sample, sequenced in a study of a mutant IDH1 vaccine in newly diagnosed glioma. Measured with immunoSEQ multiplex PCR; TCRdb has only the in-frame clones, and not every one. The sample yields about 68,000 clones, less than 85% seen once. Time point defined: baseline, week 1 (first vaccination visit). The sample's treatment: pre-vaccination baseline after standard-of-care therapy. The source was PBMCs, collected from a glioma patient treated with radiotherapy, temozolomide or both. The receptors here all came from a man between 45 and 60 years old with glioma.

The chain uses TRBV6-5 and TRBJ2-2, with D maybe TRBD2 (6 bases). V lost 6 bases and J lost 0, with 11 bases in between. The CDR3 has 15 residues. Per germline, CDR1 MNHEY and CDR2 SVGAGI. DNA of the CDR3: TGTGCCAGCAGGAGATGGGGGGCGAACACCGGGGAGCTGTTTTTT. Translating gives CASRRWGANTGELFF.

The chain employs TRBV13 and TRBJ2-5, with a tentative D call TRBD2 (6 bases). The V gene's germline CDR1 is PRHDT and CDR2 FYEKMQ (reference sequence). V was cut by 3 bases and J by 5 bases, with 16 bases left in between. The CDR3 is 15 residues long. Here the CDR3 DNA reads TGTGCCAGCAGCTTTAGATCCCGGGGGTGGGAGACCCAGTACTTC. Encoded protein: CASSFRSRGWETQYF.

This clone was recorded only once. The CDR3 DNA reads TGCGCCAGCCGCCGAAGGGACGTTGGACAGGGCGCCTACGAGCAGTACTTC. It specifies CASRRRDVGQGAYEQYF. The chain uses TRBV4-1 and TRBJ2-7; 8 bases align to TRBD1. V gave up 8 bases and J gave up 2 bases; unmatched junction bases: 17. This CDR3 is 17 amino acids long. Per the germline V gene, CDR1 is MGHRA and CDR2 is YSYEKL.

The chain's CDR3 is CASSPNTGGENTEAFF. The DNA of the CDR3 is TGTGCCAGCAGCCCCAACACAGGCGGAGAGAACACTGAAGCTTTCTTT. The chain combines TRBV9 with TRBJ1-1; maybe TRBD1 (5 bases). The V and J ends lost 4 bases and 1 base respectively, with 17 bases between them. The CDR3 has 16 residues. Per the germline V gene, CDR1 is SGDLS and CDR2 is YYNGEE.